The 17 T cell receptor beta chains below come from one sample, sequenced in a study of blood T cells in healthy people across ages. A J-beta primer mix and a sample-barcoded 5' primer were used in a second PCR of about 6 to 12 cycles. TCRdb analysed the 5' RACE reads with MiXCR anew, one entry per CDR3 protein. The table records about 1,400,000 distinct CDR3 sequences, around 42% of them present only once. The sequenced sample consisted of blood. The receptors were gathered from a woman in her late teens or twenties in good health.

This clonotype was detected a few times. CDR3 in amino acids: CASSQWDRGPNEQFF. The CDR3 nucleotides read TGCGCCAGCAGCCAATGGGACAGGGGGCCAAATGAGCAGTTCTTC. This chain joins TRBV4-1 and TRBJ2-1; 12 nucleotides align to TRBD1. Germline loops: CDR1 MGHRA, CDR2 YSYEKL. This CDR3 has 15 residues. V was clipped by 2 bases and J by 7 bases; unmatched bases: 3.

The chain couples TRBV7-8 to TRBJ1-5; D not resolved. Germline CDR1 is SGHVS and CDR2 is FQNEAQ. This CDR3 has 16 residues. The V end lost 1 base, the J end lost 2 bases, and 12 bases lay between the germline ends. CDR3 DNA: TGTGCCAGCAGCTTAGTGGGAACGGCAGGCAATCAGCCCCAGCATTTT. Amino acids: CASSLVGTAGNQPQHF.

This clonotype was recorded a few times. The chain's CDR3 is CASSPQAGVSYEQYF. The CDR3 DNA reads as TGTGCCAGCAGCCCTCAAGCGGGAGTTAGCTACGAGCAGTACTTC. V gene TRBV7-2 combines with J gene TRBJ2-5, with 8 bases identical to TRBD2. Gene TRBJ2-7 matches the end of the DNA better, so the J call may be wrong. The CDR3 totals 15 residues. Looked up from germline, CDR1 is SGHTA and CDR2 is FQGNSA.

The CDR3 loop is CSVTSRFPFF. The CDR3 coding sequence is TGCAGCGTCACTAGCCGATTTCCGTTCTTC. The V gene is TRBV29-1, the J gene TRBJ2-1; D might be TRBD2 (6 bases). Trimming removed 6 bases from V and 15 bases from J, with 15 bases in between. Germline V gene data show CDR1 as SQVTM and CDR2 as ANQGSEA. This CDR3 is built from 10 residues.

V usage is TRBV20-1 and J usage is TRBJ2-7, with 12 bases aligning to TRBD2. There are 16 residues in the CDR3. V lost 0 bases to trimming and J lost 1 base; unmatched junction nucleotides: 4. CDR1 DFQATT and CDR2 SNEGSKA come from the germline V gene (reference sequence). CDR3 in DNA: TGCAGTGCTAGAGATAGGACTAGCGGGGAGTCCTACGAGCAGTACTTC. Its translation: CSARDRTSGESYEQYF.

The CDR3 bases are TGTGCCAGCAGCTTAGTAGGGACAGGGGAGTATGGCTACACCTTC. It specifies CASSLVGTGEYGYTF. V usage is TRBV7-2 and J usage is TRBJ1-2; 10 positions match TRBD1. The V segment lost 1 base and the J segment 5 bases; nucleotides outside the gene matches: 4. The germline CDR1 and CDR2 sequences are SGHTA and FQGNSA. The CDR3 contains 15 residues.

This clonotype was seen a single time. Relative to the germline gene, one junction end is altered; a read error may explain this. V is TRBV5-1 and J is TRBJ2-3; 7 nucleotides line up with TRBD1. Germline loops: CDR1 SGHRS, CDR2 YFSETQ. The CDR3 loop spans 16 amino acids. Here the CDR3 DNA reads TGCGCCAACAGCCCCCTCGGGGACAGCTCAACAGATACGCAGTATTTT. Translated: CANSPLGDSSTDTQYF.

This clonotype was counted only a few times. V gene TRBV12-3 or TRBV12-4 combines with J gene TRBJ2-6; D is ambiguous. The CDR3 spans 15 residues. The germline V and J ends were trimmed by 5 bases and 3 bases, with 11 bases remaining between them. The CDR3 region has the DNA TGTGCCAGCAGTCAAAGTTTGGGTGGGGCCAACGTCCTGACTTTC. Amino acids: CASSQSLGGANVLTF.

This clonotype occurred a few times. This chain uses TRBV7-9 with TRBJ2-3, with D uncertain. Trimming left V 2 bases short and J 4 bases short, with 10 bases between. Germline CDR1 and CDR2: SEHNR and FQNEAQ (reference sequence). This CDR3 region has 14 residues. The CDR3 here is CASSLMISSDTQYF. CDR3 DNA sequence: TGTGCCAGCAGCTTAATGATTAGCTCAGATACGCAGTATTTT.

The CDR3 loop reads CSARESGDEQYF. The CDR3, as DNA: TGCAGTGCTAGAGAGAGCGGGGACGAGCAGTACTTC. V usage is TRBV20-1 and J usage is TRBJ2-7; TRBD2 matches 7 bases. There are 12 residues in the CDR3. V trimming: 0 bases; J trimming: 5 bases; junction bases outside the gene matches: 1. CDR1 and CDR2 from the germline V gene are DFQATT and SNEGSKA (reference sequence).

The V gene is TRBV20-1, the J gene TRBJ1-1; 10 bases are shared with TRBD1. Germline assignment: CDR1 DFQATT and CDR2 SNEGSKA (reference sequence). V shed 0 bases, J shed 4 bases, and the junction held 5 bases outside the gene matches. The CDR3 spans 15 residues. CDR3 region: CSARDRTGGGTEAFF. For the CDR3, the DNA is TGCAGTGCTAGAGATCGGACAGGGGGAGGCACTGAAGCTTTCTTT.

The V gene is TRBV5-1, the J gene TRBJ2-7, with D perhaps TRBD2 (5 bases). There are 15 residues in the CDR3. V was cut by 6 bases and J by 0 bases, with 16 bases left in between. Germline V gives CDR1 SGHRS, CDR2 YFSETQ. CDR3 sequence reads: CASTVRSGPSYEQYF. The CDR3, as DNA: TGCGCCAGCACCGTCAGGAGCGGCCCCTCCTACGAGCAGTACTTC.

In its sample, this clonotype was seen a few times. The chain couples TRBV6-1 to TRBJ2-1, with 7 bases matching TRBD1. J lost 6 bases, V lost 7 bases, and 15 bases had no gene match. This CDR3 has 16 amino acids. CDR1 MNHNS and CDR2 SASEGT come from the germline V gene. The chain's CDR3 is CASTQLTGSGSNEQFF. In DNA form, the CDR3 reads TGTGCCAGCACCCAATTGACAGGGTCGGGCTCCAATGAGCAGTTCTTC.

This chain uses TRBV10-3 with TRBJ1-5; 11 bases align to TRBD1. Germline assignment: CDR1 ENHRY and CDR2 SYGVKD. The CDR3 totals 16 residues. V dropped 2 bases and J dropped 5; count of bases not matched to a gene: 5. The CDR3 DNA is TGTGCCATCAGTGAGGGGACAGGGGGAAGCGATCAGCCCCAGCATTTT. Amino acids: CAISEGTGGSDQPQHF.

V is TRBV7-3 and J is TRBJ2-2; D is perhaps TRBD1 (5 bases). Germline values: CDR1 SGHTA, CDR2 FQGTGA. The CDR3 totals 15 residues. V lost 5 bases and J lost 6, with 16 bases in between. The CDR3 reads CASSAGRWTPGELFF. The CDR3 nucleotides read TGTGCCAGCAGCGCCGGACGGTGGACACCCGGGGAGCTGTTTTTT.

The chain employs TRBV6-1 and TRBJ2-5; D possibly uses TRBD1 or TRBD2 (5 bases each). The end of the DNA fits TRBJ2-7 better, so the J call may be wrong. Germline assignment: CDR1 MNHNS and CDR2 SASEGT. The CDR3 sequence is 15 residues long. CDR3: CASSTLPDRGSEQYF. In DNA, the CDR3 is TGTGCCAGCAGTACCCTACCCGATCGGGGCTCCGAGCAGTACTTC.

This clonotype was detected a few times. This rearrangement joins TRBV5-1 to TRBJ1-2; TRBD1 matches 9 bases. Looked up from germline, CDR1 is SGHRS and CDR2 is YFSETQ. CDR3 length equals 14 residues. The V and J ends lost 0 bases and 8 bases, in that order; junction bases with no gene match: 5. The CDR3 coding sequence is TGCGCCAGCAGCTTGGGGGGGACAGGGAACGGCTACACCTTC. Its translation: CASSLGGTGNGYTF.